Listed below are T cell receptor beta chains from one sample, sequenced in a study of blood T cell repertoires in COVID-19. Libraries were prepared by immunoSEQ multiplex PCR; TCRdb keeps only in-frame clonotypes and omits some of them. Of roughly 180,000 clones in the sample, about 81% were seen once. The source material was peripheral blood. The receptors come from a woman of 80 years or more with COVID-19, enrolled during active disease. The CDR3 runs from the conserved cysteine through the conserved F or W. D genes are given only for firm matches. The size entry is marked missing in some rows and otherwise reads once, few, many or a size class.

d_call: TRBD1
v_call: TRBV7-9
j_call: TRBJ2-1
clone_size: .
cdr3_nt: TGTGCCAGCAGCTTATCCCCGGGACAGGGGGAAAATGAGCAGTTCTTC
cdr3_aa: CASSLSPGQGENEQFF

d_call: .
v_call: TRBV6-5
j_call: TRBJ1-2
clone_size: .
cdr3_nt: TGTGCCAGCAGTTACTCGGCTCTGGCAGGGGCCTATGGCTACACCTTC
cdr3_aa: CASSYSALAGAYGYTF

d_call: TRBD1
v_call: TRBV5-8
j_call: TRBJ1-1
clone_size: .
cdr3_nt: TGTGCCAGCAGCGGGACAGGGGGCATCACTGAAGCTTTCTTT
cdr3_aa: CASSGTGGITEAFF

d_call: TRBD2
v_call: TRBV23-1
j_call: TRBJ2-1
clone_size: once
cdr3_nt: TGCGCCAGCAGTCAATCCGGACTAGCGGGCCTTTACAATGAGCAGTTCTTC
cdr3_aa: CASSQSGLAGLYNEQFF

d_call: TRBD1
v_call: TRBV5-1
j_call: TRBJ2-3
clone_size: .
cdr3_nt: TGCGCCAGCAGCAAGACAGGGGGCCTGGATACGCAGTATTTT
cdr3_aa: CASSKTGGLDTQYF

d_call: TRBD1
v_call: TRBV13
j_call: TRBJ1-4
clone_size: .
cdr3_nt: TGTGCCAGCAGCTCTGGACAGGGCAGAATCGCGAATGAAAAACTGTTTTTT
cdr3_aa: CASSSGQGRIANEKLFF

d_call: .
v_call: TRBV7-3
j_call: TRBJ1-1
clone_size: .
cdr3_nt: TGTGCCAGCAGTTCCGGCGGCGCGGGGACTGAAGCTTTCTTT
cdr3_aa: CASSSGGAGTEAFF

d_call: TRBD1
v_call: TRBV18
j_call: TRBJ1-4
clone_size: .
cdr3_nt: TGTGCCAGCTCACCTACTACGACAGGGGGCGGTGAAAAACTGTTTTTT
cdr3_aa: CASSPTTTGGGEKLFF

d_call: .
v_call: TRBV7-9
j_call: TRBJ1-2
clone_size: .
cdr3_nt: TGTGCCAGCAGCTTAGGTGGCCTTAACTATGGCTACACCTTC
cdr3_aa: CASSLGGLNYGYTF

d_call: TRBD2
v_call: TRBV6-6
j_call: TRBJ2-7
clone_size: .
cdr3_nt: TGTGCCAGCATGGGAGGGTACGAGCAGTACTTC
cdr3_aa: CASMGGYEQYF

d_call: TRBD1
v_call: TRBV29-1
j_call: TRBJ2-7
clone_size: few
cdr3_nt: TGCAGCGTTACCGGGACAGGGAGTAGTTACGAGCAGTACTTC
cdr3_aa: CSVTGTGSSYEQYF

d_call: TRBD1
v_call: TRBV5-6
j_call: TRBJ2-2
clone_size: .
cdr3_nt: TGTGCCAGCAGTTATGACAGGGCTATCACCGGGGAGCTGTTTTTT
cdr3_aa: CASSYDRAITGELFF

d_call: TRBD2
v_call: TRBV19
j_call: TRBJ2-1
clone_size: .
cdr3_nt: TGTGCCAGTAGTGTGGACAGGCAAGCGGGAGGGATTGATGAGCAGTTCTTC
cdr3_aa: CASSVDRQAGGIDEQFF

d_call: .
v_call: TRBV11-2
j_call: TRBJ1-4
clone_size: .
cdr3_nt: TGTGCCAGCAGCTCGTTCGGGGGACGGGAGGATGAAAAACTGTTTTTT
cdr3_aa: CASSSFGGREDEKLFF

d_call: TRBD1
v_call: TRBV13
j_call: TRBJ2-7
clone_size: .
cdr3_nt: TGTGCCAGCAGCTTCGACAGGGGGTACGAGCAGTACTTC
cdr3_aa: CASSFDRGYEQYF

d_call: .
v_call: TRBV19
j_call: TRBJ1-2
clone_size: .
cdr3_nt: TGTGCCAGTAGTATAGAAAGCAGGGGCCATGGCTACACCTTC
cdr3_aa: CASSIESRGHGYTF

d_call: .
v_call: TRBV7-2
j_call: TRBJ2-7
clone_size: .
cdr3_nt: TGTGCCAGCAGCTTAGTCAGGGTCCACGAGCAGTACTTC
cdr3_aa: CASSLVRVHEQYF

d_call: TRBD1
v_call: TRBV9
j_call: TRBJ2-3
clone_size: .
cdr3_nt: TGTGCCAGCAGCCCCAGGCAGGGGGCTTCAGATACGCAGTATTTT
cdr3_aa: CASSPRQGASDTQYF

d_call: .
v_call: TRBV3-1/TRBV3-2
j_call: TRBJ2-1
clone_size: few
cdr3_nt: TGTGCCAGCAGCCCCGGGAGCTCCTACAATGAGCAGTTCTTC
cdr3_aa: CASSPGSSYNEQFF

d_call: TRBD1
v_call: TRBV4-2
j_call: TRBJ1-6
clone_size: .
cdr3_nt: TGTGCCAGCAGCCAATCAACAGGGGGCTCAATTTATAATTCACCCCTCCACTTT
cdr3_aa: CASSQSTGGSIYNSPLHF

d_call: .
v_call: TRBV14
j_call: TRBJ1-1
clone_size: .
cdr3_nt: TGTGCCAGCAGCCGTCTACAGGGTTTGAACACTGAAGCTTTCTTT
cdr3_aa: CASSRLQGLNTEAFF

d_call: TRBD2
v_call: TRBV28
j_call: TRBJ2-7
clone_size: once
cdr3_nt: TGTGCCAGCAGTTCCCCGGGACTAGCGGGAGGGAGCTCCTACGAGCAGTACTTC
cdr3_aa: CASSSPGLAGGSSYEQYF

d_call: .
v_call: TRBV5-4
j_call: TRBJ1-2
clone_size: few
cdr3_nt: TGTGCCAGCAGACCCGGCCTGGAGGTTAACTATGGCTACACCTTC
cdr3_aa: CASRPGLEVNYGYTF

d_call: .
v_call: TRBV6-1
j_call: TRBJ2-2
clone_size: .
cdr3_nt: TGTGCCAGCAGTGAAGCGGATGCCCGGGCGGGCGGGGAGCTGTTTTTT
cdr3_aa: CASSEADARAGGELFF

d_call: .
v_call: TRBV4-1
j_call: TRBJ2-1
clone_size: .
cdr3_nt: TGCGCCAGCAGCCAATTAGAGGGTTCCTACAATGAGCAGTTCTTC
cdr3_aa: CASSQLEGSYNEQFF

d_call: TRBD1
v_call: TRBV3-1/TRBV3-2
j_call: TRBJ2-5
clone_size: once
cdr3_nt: TGTGCCAGCAGCCGGCAGACAGGGCAGTGGGAGACCCAGTACTTC
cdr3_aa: CASSRQTGQWETQYF

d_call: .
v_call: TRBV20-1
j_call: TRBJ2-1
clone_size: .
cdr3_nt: TGCAGTGCTAGTTTGGCTGAAACGTACTACAATGAGCAGTTCTTC
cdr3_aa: CSASLAETYYNEQFF

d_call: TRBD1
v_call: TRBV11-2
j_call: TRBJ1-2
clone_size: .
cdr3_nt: TGTGCCAGCAGCTCCCAACAGGGGTATGGCTACACCTTC
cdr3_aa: CASSSQQGYGYTF

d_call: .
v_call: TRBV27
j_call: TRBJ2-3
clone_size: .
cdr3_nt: TGTGCCAGCAGTACTGCGTTAGGGCTAGCGTTCACAGATACGCAGTATTTT
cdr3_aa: CASSTALGLAFTDTQYF

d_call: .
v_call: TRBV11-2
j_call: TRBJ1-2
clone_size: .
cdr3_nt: TGTGCCAGCAGCTTAGATCAGTCCAGGCCTATCTCTTTC
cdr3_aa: CASSLDQSRPISF

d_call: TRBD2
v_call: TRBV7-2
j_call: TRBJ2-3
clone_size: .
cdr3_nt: TGTGCCAGCAGCTTAGCGGCCGGGACTAGCGGGGGGTCGACAGATACGCAGTATTTT
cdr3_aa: CASSLAAGTSGGSTDTQYF